The 8 T cell receptor beta chains given below trace back to one sample, sequenced in a study of T cells in Graves' hyperthyroidism and ophthalmopathy. RNA transcripts gave rise to amplified TCR beta CDR3 regions. The HTBI set primed first-round TCR CDR3 RT-PCR. TCRdb processed the multiplex PCR reads anew with MiXCR; each CDR3 protein has one entry. The sample consists of roughly 710,000 distinct CDR3 sequences, 35% of them appearing once. Material: blood. The receptors were sampled from a woman aged 40 to 50 with Graves' hyperthyroidism.

This clonotype showed up many times. The chain employs TRBV19 and TRBJ1-1, with TRBD1 as a possible D gene (5 bases). This CDR3 is built from 14 residues. Trimming took 7 bases from V and 1 from J, leaving 13 bases between them. CDR1 and CDR2 (germline): LNHDA, SQIVND (reference sequence). The CDR3 sequence: CASTLGPGNTEAFF. Here the CDR3 DNA reads TGTGCCAGTACCTTGGGACCGGGGAACACTGAAGCTTTCTTT.

This clonotype was recorded a few times. The J gene is TRBJ1-1, the V gene TRBV5-4, with a tentative D call TRBD1 (6 bases). The CDR3 is made up of 16 amino acids. Germline V CDR1 and CDR2: SGHNT, YYREEE (reference sequence). Trimming left V 1 base short and J 4 bases short, with 17 bases between. Written as DNA, the CDR3 is TGTGCCAGCAGCTTGATAGGTTTGGGGGCTAGCACTGAAGCTTTCTTT. Encoded protein: CASSLIGLGASTEAFF.

This chain connects TRBV7-2 to TRBJ2-7, with TRBD2 as a possible D gene (5 bases). This CDR3 is 11 amino acids long. Germline values: CDR1 SGHTA, CDR2 FQGNSA. V was shortened by 5 bases and J by 9 bases, with 11 bases between the two germline ends. The CDR3 spells CASSRLAGQYF. In DNA form, the CDR3 reads TGTGCCAGCAGCCGACTGGCGGGGCAGTACTTC.

In the case of this clonotype: This could be a read error, since a much larger clone is one nucleotide away. This CDR3 is missing its conserved last phenylalanine or tryptophan, likely due to a read error. The rearrangement links TRBV19 to TRBJ1-5; D gene unclear. Germline CDR1 reads LNHDA; CDR2 reads SQIVND (reference sequence). Trimming shortened V by 7 bases and J by 6 bases, and 13 bases separated the two germline ends. This CDR3 is 13 amino acids long. CDR3 bases: TGTGCCAGTACGGTGGGGATAGGTCAGCCCCAGCATCTT. It is translated as CASTVGIGQPQHL.

A word on this clonotype: A read error may explain this, as a much larger clone is one base away. The CDR3 ends on some other residue instead of the conserved phenylalanine or tryptophan, so this is likely a read error. This chain joins TRBV29-1 and TRBJ2-7, with TRBD1 as a possible D gene (7 bases). The CDR3 is made up of 14 amino acids. The germline gives CDR1 SQVTM, CDR2 ANQGSEA. V shed 7 bases and J shed 4 bases, with 20 bases lying between them. CDR3 bases: TGCAGCGCCGTCGGGGATCAGGGGGGATACGAGCAGTACCTC. It codes for CSAVGDQGGYEQYL.

The chain uses TRBV7-9 and TRBJ1-1; D is perhaps TRBD1 (5 bases). Germline assignment: CDR1 SEHNR and CDR2 FQNEAQ (reference sequence). This CDR3 has 14 residues. Trimming removed 5 bases at V and 1 base at J, with 11 bases between. CDR3 loop: CASSISGQNTEAFF. The CDR3 nucleotides read TGTGCCAGCAGCATAAGCGGACAGAACACTGAAGCTTTCTTT.

This clonotype was detected only once. The chain is built from TRBV7-9 and TRBJ1-1; 9 bases fit TRBD1. The V gene end was trimmed by 5 bases and the J gene end by 4 bases; junction bases not matched to a gene: 29. The length of the CDR3 is 22 residues. The germline CDR1 and CDR2 sequences are SEHNR and FQNEAQ (reference sequence). The CDR3, as DNA: TGTGCCAGCAGCCCCAAGGGTTATGGTCACAGGGGGCATAGGTTGGAGGGCACTGAAGCTTTCTTT. This codes for CASSPKGYGHRGHRLEGTEAFF.

This clonotype has a single count. The chain recombines TRBV7-9 with TRBJ1-2; D perhaps matches TRBD1 (5 bases). V gave up 2 bases and J gave up 7 bases, with 23 bases separating them. This CDR3 region has 17 residues. The germline V gene encodes CDR1 SEHNR and CDR2 FQNEAQ (reference sequence). CDR3 in amino acids: CASSLTLGTRGYGGYTF. CDR3 in DNA: TGTGCCAGCAGCTTAACTCTCGGGACGAGGGGCTACGGTGGCTACACCTTC.